The table lists the clone carrying this TCR beta chain with a few counts. What it binds is not known. For the second PCR, which ran for about 6 to 11 cycles, a sample-barcoded 5' primer and a J-beta primer mix were used. Every sample returned 2.5 million or more CDR3-containing paired-end reads. MiXCR, run by TCRdb on the 5' RACE reads, gives a single entry per CDR3 protein. The sample consists of around 1,900,000 distinct CDR3 sequences, 39% of them appearing once. This entry belongs to a study of blood T cells in healthy people across ages. Regarding the study as a whole: Naive and antigen-experienced cells were not separated, limiting conclusive comparison.

Specimen: blood. The clonotype originates from a human donor in good health.

The CDR3 spells CASSARTGRDEQFF. CDR3 coding DNA: TGTGCCAGCAGCGCCAGGACTGGACGGGATGAGCAGTTCTTC. The chain couples TRBV9 to TRBJ2-1; possibly TRBD2 for D (5 bases). Trimming removed 3 bases from V and 8 bases from J, with 15 bases in between. The CDR3 is 14 residues long. Germline V lookup: CDR1 SGDLS, CDR2 YYNGEE.